This is a list of T cell receptor beta chains from one sample in a study of cytomegalovirus exposure and HLA in healthy donors. The protocol was immunoSEQ multiplex PCR, while the TCRdb copy is restricted to in-frame clones and leaves out a portion. The repertoire includes tens of thousands of clones, 67% of them detected once, and about 2% sits in the top ten. The sequencing sample was made of PBMCs. These receptors were taken from a man aged 30 to 39 in good health and CMV-seronegative. CDR3s include the opening cysteine and the closing phenylalanine or tryptophan. Fields, in order: J gene, clone size, D gene, V gene, CDR3 DNA, CDR3 protein. D genes are given only for firm matches. Clone size is not always given. Where it is, it says once, few, many or a class for expanded clones.

j_call: TRBJ1-2; clone_size: .; d_call: .; v_call: TRBV11-2; cdr3_nt: TGTGCCAGCAGCCGCCATGCGGGGAACGCGAACTATGGCTACACCTTC; cdr3_aa: CASSRHAGNANYGYTF
j_call: TRBJ2-5; clone_size: .; d_call: .; v_call: TRBV15; cdr3_nt: TGTGCCACCAGCGGAAGGGCGGGGGAGACCCAGTACTTC; cdr3_aa: CATSGRAGETQYF
j_call: TRBJ2-5; clone_size: .; d_call: TRBD1; v_call: TRBV18; cdr3_nt: TGTGCCAGCTCACGGGACAGGGGAGAGACCCAGTACTTC; cdr3_aa: CASSRDRGETQYF
j_call: TRBJ2-7; clone_size: .; d_call: .; v_call: TRBV7-8; cdr3_nt: TGTGCCAGCAGCTACCGACAGCCAACCACCTACGAGCAGTACTTC; cdr3_aa: CASSYRQPTTYEQYF
j_call: TRBJ1-1; clone_size: .; d_call: .; v_call: TRBV2; cdr3_nt: TGTGCCAGCTCCGCTGAGGCCACTGAAGCTTTCTTT; cdr3_aa: CASSAEATEAFF
j_call: TRBJ2-7; clone_size: .; d_call: .; v_call: TRBV10-3; cdr3_nt: TGTGCCATCAGCGCGTTCTCACAGGGACCCTACGAGCAGTACTTC; cdr3_aa: CAISAFSQGPYEQYF
j_call: TRBJ2-7; clone_size: few; d_call: TRBD2; v_call: TRBV7-2; cdr3_nt: TGTGCCAGCAGCTTAGGCGGGAGGGGCTACGAGCAGTACTTC; cdr3_aa: CASSLGGRGYEQYF
j_call: TRBJ2-4; clone_size: once; d_call: TRBD2; v_call: TRBV18; cdr3_nt: TGTGCCAGCTCACTTAGCGAGCGGGGGGATTACATTCAGTACTTC; cdr3_aa: CASSLSERGDYIQYF
j_call: TRBJ1-1; clone_size: once; d_call: .; v_call: TRBV15; cdr3_nt: TGTGCCACCAGCAGAGGAGCTTTGCCTGAAGCTTTCTTT; cdr3_aa: CATSRGALPEAFF
j_call: TRBJ1-1; clone_size: .; d_call: .; v_call: TRBV18; cdr3_nt: TGTGCCAGCTCCCTTGGACAGAGAGGTAACACTGAAGCTTTCTTT; cdr3_aa: CASSLGQRGNTEAFF
j_call: TRBJ2-7; clone_size: .; d_call: .; v_call: TRBV6-6; cdr3_nt: TGTGCCAGCAGTTACTCGCAGGAAGGCTACGAGCAGTACTTC; cdr3_aa: CASSYSQEGYEQYF
j_call: TRBJ2-3; clone_size: .; d_call: TRBD1; v_call: TRBV10-3; cdr3_nt: TGTGCCATCAGTGTCGGGACAGGTAATACAGATACGCAGTATTTT; cdr3_aa: CAISVGTGNTDTQYF
j_call: TRBJ2-3; clone_size: .; d_call: .; v_call: TRBV7-9; cdr3_nt: TGTGCCAGCAGCTTGCCGGAGGGCGGCACAGATACGCAGTATTTT; cdr3_aa: CASSLPEGGTDTQYF
j_call: TRBJ2-1; clone_size: .; d_call: TRBD1; v_call: TRBV5-1; cdr3_nt: TGCGCCAGCAGCTTTGGGCAGGGGGTCGATGAGCAGTTCTTC; cdr3_aa: CASSFGQGVDEQFF
j_call: TRBJ2-7; clone_size: .; d_call: TRBD1; v_call: TRBV5-1; cdr3_nt: TGCGCCAGCAGCGAGGGGACAGGCCTCTACGAGCAGTACTTC; cdr3_aa: CASSEGTGLYEQYF
j_call: TRBJ1-5; clone_size: .; d_call: .; v_call: TRBV5-3; cdr3_nt: TGTGCCAGAAGCTTGGGCTGTGGCCAGGTTCAGCCCCAGCATTTT; cdr3_aa: CARSLGCGQVQPQHF
j_call: TRBJ1-6; clone_size: .; d_call: .; v_call: TRBV4-1; cdr3_nt: TGCGCCAGCAGCCCCAGGGACATTAATTCACCCCTCCACTTT; cdr3_aa: CASSPRDINSPLHF
j_call: TRBJ2-2; clone_size: .; d_call: .; v_call: TRBV30; cdr3_nt: TGTGCCTGGAGTGTACGACAACCACCCAGGGAGCTGTTTTTT; cdr3_aa: CAWSVRQPPRELFF
j_call: TRBJ2-5; clone_size: .; d_call: TRBD2; v_call: TRBV6-1; cdr3_nt: TGTGCCAGCAGGACTAGCGGGAATCAAGAGACCCAGTACTTC; cdr3_aa: CASRTSGNQETQYF
j_call: TRBJ1-5; clone_size: .; d_call: .; v_call: TRBV23-1; cdr3_nt: TGCGCCACGTTCGATATGGGGCTCTATAGCAATCAGCCCCAGCATTTT; cdr3_aa: CATFDMGLYSNQPQHF
j_call: TRBJ2-2; clone_size: .; d_call: TRBD2; v_call: TRBV9; cdr3_nt: TGTGCCAGCAGCGTAGACGGGAGGGGAACCGGGGAGCTGTTTTTT; cdr3_aa: CASSVDGRGTGELFF
j_call: TRBJ1-4; clone_size: .; d_call: TRBD1; v_call: TRBV13; cdr3_nt: TGTGCCAGCAGCTCAGGGGGCTTAGGAGAAAAACTGTTTTTT; cdr3_aa: CASSSGGLGEKLFF
j_call: TRBJ2-5; clone_size: .; d_call: .; v_call: TRBV7-9; cdr3_nt: TGTGCCAGCGAGACGCGGGAGACCCAGTACTTC; cdr3_aa: CASETRETQYF
j_call: TRBJ1-2; clone_size: few; d_call: .; v_call: TRBV6-1; cdr3_nt: TGTGCCAGCAGTGATCTATATGGCTACACCTTC; cdr3_aa: CASSDLYGYTF
j_call: TRBJ2-5; clone_size: .; d_call: TRBD2; v_call: TRBV5-1; cdr3_nt: TGCGCCAGCAGCCCGGGAGGGGTGAGAGGCCAAGAGACCCAGTACTTC; cdr3_aa: CASSPGGVRGQETQYF
j_call: TRBJ2-1; clone_size: few; d_call: .; v_call: TRBV7-9; cdr3_nt: TGTTCCAGCAGCGACCGGGCCGAGGGTACTGAGCAGTTCTTC; cdr3_aa: CSSSDRAEGTEQFF
j_call: TRBJ1-5; clone_size: .; d_call: TRBD1; v_call: TRBV4-2; cdr3_nt: TGTGCCAGCAGCCAAGAGGGGGACAGGGCCCAGCCCCAGCATTTT; cdr3_aa: CASSQEGDRAQPQHF
j_call: TRBJ2-3; clone_size: .; d_call: TRBD2; v_call: TRBV4-1; cdr3_nt: TGCGCCAGCAGCCGGCTAGCGGGAATGTCAGATACGCAGTATTTT; cdr3_aa: CASSRLAGMSDTQYF
j_call: TRBJ2-3; clone_size: .; d_call: TRBD2; v_call: TRBV2; cdr3_nt: TGTGCCAGCAGGGGACTAGCGGGACCCCCAGATACGCAGTATTTT; cdr3_aa: CASRGLAGPPDTQYF
j_call: TRBJ2-1; clone_size: .; d_call: TRBD2; v_call: TRBV4-1; cdr3_nt: TGCGCCAGCAGGCCGACTAGCGGCTACTACAATGAGCAGTTCTTC; cdr3_aa: CASRPTSGYYNEQFF
j_call: TRBJ1-5; clone_size: few; d_call: .; v_call: TRBV4-1; cdr3_nt: TGCGCCAGCAGCCAAGATGGACTAGGGGGGAATCAGCCCCAGCATTTT; cdr3_aa: CASSQDGLGGNQPQHF
j_call: TRBJ2-3; clone_size: few; d_call: TRBD2; v_call: TRBV11-3; cdr3_nt: TGTGCCAGCAGCCAAGATAGCGGGGGGCCCACAGATACGCAGTATTTT; cdr3_aa: CASSQDSGGPTDTQYF
j_call: TRBJ1-3; clone_size: .; d_call: TRBD1; v_call: TRBV7-6; cdr3_nt: TGTGCCAGCAGCTTAGGCGCAGGGGGAGTAATCTCTGGAAACACCATATATTTT; cdr3_aa: CASSLGAGGVISGNTIYF
j_call: TRBJ1-1; clone_size: .; d_call: TRBD1; v_call: TRBV7-2; cdr3_nt: TGTGCCAGCAGCTTAAACAGGGGGATGAACACTGAAGCTTTCTTT; cdr3_aa: CASSLNRGMNTEAFF
j_call: TRBJ2-5; clone_size: few; d_call: TRBD2; v_call: TRBV4-1; cdr3_nt: TGCGCCAGCAGCCAAGGAGCTAGCGGGAGAAGAGAGACCCAGTACTTC; cdr3_aa: CASSQGASGRRETQYF
j_call: TRBJ2-5; clone_size: .; d_call: TRBD2; v_call: TRBV30; cdr3_nt: TGTGCCTGGAGCAAACTAGCGGGAGAACAAGAGACCCAGTACTTC; cdr3_aa: CAWSKLAGEQETQYF
j_call: TRBJ2-7; clone_size: .; d_call: .; v_call: TRBV27; cdr3_nt: TGTGCCAGCAGTTTATCTTGGCACCTGGACGAGCAGTACTTC; cdr3_aa: CASSLSWHLDEQYF
j_call: TRBJ2-2; clone_size: .; d_call: TRBD1; v_call: TRBV30; cdr3_nt: TGTGCCTGGAGGAAGCCAGGGGGTGGCGGGGAGCTGTTTTTT; cdr3_aa: CAWRKPGGGGELFF
j_call: TRBJ1-2; clone_size: .; d_call: TRBD1; v_call: TRBV7-9; cdr3_nt: TGTGCCAGCAGCTACGGACAGGGGGAGGGCTACACCTTC; cdr3_aa: CASSYGQGEGYTF
j_call: TRBJ2-7; clone_size: .; d_call: .; v_call: TRBV27; cdr3_nt: TGTGCCAGCAGTTCCGCGGGGACCTACGAGCAGTACTTC; cdr3_aa: CASSSAGTYEQYF
j_call: TRBJ2-1; clone_size: .; d_call: TRBD1; v_call: TRBV29-1; cdr3_nt: TGCAGCGTTGAATCCCGGGACAGGGGCTACAATGAGCAGTTCTTC; cdr3_aa: CSVESRDRGYNEQFF
j_call: TRBJ1-5; clone_size: .; d_call: .; v_call: TRBV27; cdr3_nt: TGTGCCAGCAGTTCGAGTTACAATCAGCCCCAGCATTTT; cdr3_aa: CASSSSYNQPQHF
j_call: TRBJ1-6; clone_size: .; d_call: .; v_call: TRBV27; cdr3_nt: TGTTCCAGCAGTTTAGACGACCGGGTCTGGTCACCCCTCCACTTT; cdr3_aa: CSSSLDDRVWSPLHF
j_call: TRBJ1-2; clone_size: .; d_call: TRBD1; v_call: TRBV4-3; cdr3_nt: TGCGCCAGCAGCCAAGACCGGACAGGGGGCTATGGCTACACCTTC; cdr3_aa: CASSQDRTGGYGYTF
j_call: TRBJ1-1; clone_size: few; d_call: .; v_call: TRBV28; cdr3_nt: TGTGCCAGCACCTCAGCAGGGGAGTTGGCTGAAGCTTTCTTT; cdr3_aa: CASTSAGELAEAFF
j_call: TRBJ2-7; clone_size: .; d_call: .; v_call: TRBV5-1; cdr3_nt: TGCGCCAGCAGTCACCCGGGGGCCTACGAGCAGTACTTC; cdr3_aa: CASSHPGAYEQYF
j_call: TRBJ2-7; clone_size: .; d_call: .; v_call: TRBV28; cdr3_nt: TGTGCCACCCCATCAACAGACAGCACCTACGAGCAGTACTTC; cdr3_aa: CATPSTDSTYEQYF
j_call: TRBJ1-1; clone_size: .; d_call: TRBD1; v_call: TRBV6-5; cdr3_nt: TGTGCCAGCAGTTACTCGGGGACAGCGAACACTGAAGCTTTCTTT; cdr3_aa: CASSYSGTANTEAFF
j_call: TRBJ2-1; clone_size: .; d_call: .; v_call: TRBV27; cdr3_nt: TGTGCCAGCAGTTTATCCGGGAGATCGGGGTATGAGCAGTTCTTC; cdr3_aa: CASSLSGRSGYEQFF
j_call: TRBJ1-1; clone_size: .; d_call: .; v_call: TRBV7-6; cdr3_nt: TGTGCCAGCAGCTCAGGACAGATGAACACTGAAGCTTTCTTT; cdr3_aa: CASSSGQMNTEAFF
j_call: TRBJ2-3; clone_size: few; d_call: TRBD2; v_call: TRBV6-6; cdr3_nt: TGTGCCAGCAGTTCCGGGACTAGCGGGAGGGTCGATACGCAGTATTTT; cdr3_aa: CASSSGTSGRVDTQYF
j_call: TRBJ2-3; clone_size: .; d_call: TRBD2; v_call: TRBV5-1; cdr3_nt: TGCGCCAGCAGCGCGCGGGGGTCTAGCACAGATACGCAGTATTTT; cdr3_aa: CASSARGSSTDTQYF
j_call: TRBJ1-4; clone_size: .; d_call: TRBD1; v_call: TRBV28; cdr3_nt: TGTGCCAGCAGTTTGAGGACAGGGAAGGAAAAACTGTTTTTT; cdr3_aa: CASSLRTGKEKLFF
j_call: TRBJ2-2; clone_size: .; d_call: .; v_call: TRBV28; cdr3_nt: TGTGCCAGCAGTTTAACAGGCCAGGGGAAGTCCGGGGAGCTGTTTTTT; cdr3_aa: CASSLTGQGKSGELFF
j_call: TRBJ2-7; clone_size: few; d_call: .; v_call: TRBV6-1; cdr3_nt: TGTGCCAGCAGTCAGGACACCTACGAGCAGTACTTC; cdr3_aa: CASSQDTYEQYF
j_call: TRBJ2-3; clone_size: .; d_call: .; v_call: TRBV5-1; cdr3_nt: TGCGCCAGCAGATTCGGTACAGATACGCAGTATTTT; cdr3_aa: CASRFGTDTQYF
j_call: TRBJ2-7; clone_size: .; d_call: TRBD2; v_call: TRBV7-2; cdr3_nt: TGTGCCAGCAGCTCCTTTGCGGGAGGCGGTCGCGAGCAGTACTTC; cdr3_aa: CASSSFAGGGREQYF
j_call: TRBJ2-3; clone_size: .; d_call: .; v_call: TRBV5-1; cdr3_nt: TGCGCCAGCAGCTCGGGGGACAGTAGCACAGATACGCAGTATTTT; cdr3_aa: CASSSGDSSTDTQYF